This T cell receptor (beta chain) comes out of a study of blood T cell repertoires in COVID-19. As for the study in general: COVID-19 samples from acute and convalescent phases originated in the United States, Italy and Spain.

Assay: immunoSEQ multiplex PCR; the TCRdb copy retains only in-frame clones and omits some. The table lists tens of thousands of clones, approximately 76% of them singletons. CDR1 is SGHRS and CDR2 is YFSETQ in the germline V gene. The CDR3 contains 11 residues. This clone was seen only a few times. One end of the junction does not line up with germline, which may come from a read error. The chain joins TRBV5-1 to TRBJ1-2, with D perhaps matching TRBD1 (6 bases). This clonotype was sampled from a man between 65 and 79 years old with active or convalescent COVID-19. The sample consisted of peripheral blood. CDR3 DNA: TGCGCCAGCGGGGAGGGGTTCCGACAGGTCTTC. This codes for CASGEGFRQVF.